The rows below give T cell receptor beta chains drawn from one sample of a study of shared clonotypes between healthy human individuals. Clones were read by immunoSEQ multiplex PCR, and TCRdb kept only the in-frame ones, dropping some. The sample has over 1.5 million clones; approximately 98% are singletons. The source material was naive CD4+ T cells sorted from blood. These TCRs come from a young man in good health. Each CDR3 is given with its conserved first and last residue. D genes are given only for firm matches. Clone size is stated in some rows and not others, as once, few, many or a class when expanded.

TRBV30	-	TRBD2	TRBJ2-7	TGTGCCTGGAGCGGGAGAAGCGGGAGATTCACCTACGAGCAGTACTTC	CAWSGRSGRFTYEQYF
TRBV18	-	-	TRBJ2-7	TGTGCCAGCTCACCACCGATAGGAGACGAGCAGTACTTC	CASSPPIGDEQYF
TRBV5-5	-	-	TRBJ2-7	TGTGCCAGCAGCTTCTACCTAGTTTGGCTTTACGAGCAGTACTTC	CASSFYLVWLYEQYF
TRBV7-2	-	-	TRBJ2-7	TGTGCCAGCAGCTTCGGCAGGGGGGGTTACGAGCAGTACTTC	CASSFGRGGYEQYF
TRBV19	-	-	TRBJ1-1	TGTGCCAGTAGTCAAGGCTTGAACACTGAAGCTTTCTTT	CASSQGLNTEAFF
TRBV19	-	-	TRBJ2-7	TGTGCCAGTAGTATTTCATTCCCCCTTGGCGAGCAGTACTTC	CASSISFPLGEQYF
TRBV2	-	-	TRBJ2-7	TGTGCCAGCAGTGAAGGACTAACCTACGAGCAGTACTTC	CASSEGLTYEQYF
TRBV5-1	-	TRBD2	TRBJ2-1	TGCGCCAGCAGCTTGGGTGGACTAGCGGGATCCAATGAGCAGTTCTTC	CASSLGGLAGSNEQFF
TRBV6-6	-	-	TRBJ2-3	TGTGCCAGCAGTTCTGTAGATACGCAGTATTTT	CASSSVDTQYF
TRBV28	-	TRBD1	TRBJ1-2	TGTGCCAGCAGATCGGGACAGGGGGCGAGTGCTAACTATGGCTACACCTTC	CASRSGQGASANYGYTF
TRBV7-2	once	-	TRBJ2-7	TGTGCCAGCAGCATCAGGGTTGCCTACGAGCAGTACTTC	CASSIRVAYEQYF
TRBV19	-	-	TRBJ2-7	TGTGCCAGTAGTATATCGGTGGGCAGGACCTACGAGCAGTACTTC	CASSISVGRTYEQYF
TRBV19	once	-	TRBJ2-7	TGTGCCAGTAGTGTCACAGCAATGGGCCTTTACGAGCAGTACTTC	CASSVTAMGLYEQYF
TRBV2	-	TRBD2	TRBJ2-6	TGTGCCAGCAGTGAAAGATTTAGCGGGAGGCCTTTTGGGGCCAACGTCCTGACTTTC	CASSERFSGRPFGANVLTF
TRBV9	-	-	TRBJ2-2	TGTGCCAGCAGCGTAGGACTCTCCACCGGGGAGCTGTTTTTT	CASSVGLSTGELFF
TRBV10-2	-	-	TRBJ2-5	TGCGCCAGTAAAGGCGGGACAACCCAAGAGACCCAGTACTTC	CASKGGTTQETQYF
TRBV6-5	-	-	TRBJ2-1	TGTGCCAGCTACACGCCGAGCTCCTACAATGAGCAGTTCTTC	CASYTPSSYNEQFF
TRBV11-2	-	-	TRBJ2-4	TGTGCCAGCAGCCTGATGCCCGGGCCGCAAAACATTCAGTACTTC	CASSLMPGPQNIQYF
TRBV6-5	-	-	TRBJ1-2	TGTGCCAGCAGTTACAACAGCAACTATGGCTACACCTTC	CASSYNSNYGYTF
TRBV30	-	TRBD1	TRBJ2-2	TGTGCCTGGAGTGTACTGGTAGACAGGGTGGCCGGGGAGCTGTTTTTT	CAWSVLVDRVAGELFF